This T cell receptor (beta chain) was identified in a study of spatial heterogeneity in lung cancer. The CDR3 covers 14 residues. The junction had 5 bases not matched to a gene; V was cut back by 1 base and J by 8 bases. This clonotype was recorded at least ten times. Using its own MiXCR run on the 5' RACE reads, TCRdb lists one record per CDR3 protein. This sample has about 38,000 distinct CDR3 sequences, with roughly 5.4% found just once. Time point in this sample: sample taken at primary tumor resection. Sequencing was performed on whole RNA extracted from tumor and nontumor lung tissue, or from frozen PBMC, and the material was left unsorted.

The sample in question was PBMCs, obtained at surgery. This receptor was identified in a female donor with early-stage non-small cell lung cancer. The genes are TRBV12-3 or TRBV12-4 and TRBJ2-4; 7 bases are a match to TRBD2. CDR3 sequence: CASSLGGAGDIQYF. CDR3 DNA: TGTGCCAGCAGTTTAGGCGGGGCGGGAGACATTCAGTACTTC.